The subject of this entry is one T cell receptor beta chain. TCRdb processed the RT-PCR reads anew with MiXCR; each CDR3 protein has one entry. The sample shows hundreds of thousands of distinct CDR3 sequences, over 12% of them seen only once. V was shortened by 4 bases and J by 6 bases, with 9 bases between the two germline ends. CDR3 length: 13 amino acids. Germline V gene sequence: CDR1 SEHNR, CDR2 FQNEAQ (reference sequence). The genes are TRBV7-9 and TRBJ2-2; the D is unclear. The TCR was taken from a female donor in good health, serving as a healthy control. The specimen was memory CD4+ T cells from blood. The CDR3 is CASSSRSAGELFF. CDR3 DNA: TGTGCCAGCAGCTCTCGATCAGCCGGGGAGCTGTTTTTT.